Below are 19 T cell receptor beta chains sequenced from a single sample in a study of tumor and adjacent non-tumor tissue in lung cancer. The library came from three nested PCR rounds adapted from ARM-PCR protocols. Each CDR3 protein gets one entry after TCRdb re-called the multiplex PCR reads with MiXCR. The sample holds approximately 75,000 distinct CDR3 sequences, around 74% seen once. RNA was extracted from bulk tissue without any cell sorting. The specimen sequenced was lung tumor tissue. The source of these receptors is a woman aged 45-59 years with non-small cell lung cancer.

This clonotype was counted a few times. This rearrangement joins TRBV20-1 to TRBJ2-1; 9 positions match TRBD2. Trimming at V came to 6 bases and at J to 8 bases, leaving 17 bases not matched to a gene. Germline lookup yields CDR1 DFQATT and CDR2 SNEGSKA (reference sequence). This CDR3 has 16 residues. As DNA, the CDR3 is TGCAGTGCCATAGACCCGGGACCAGCGGGAGGCTATGAGCAGTTCTTC. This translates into CSAIDPGPAGGYEQFF.

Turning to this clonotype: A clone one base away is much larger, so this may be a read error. CDR3 bases: TGTGTCAGTAGTATCTATAGCGGAGAAGACAATGAGCAGTTCTTC. Translation gives CVSSIYSGEDNEQFF. This chain connects TRBV19 to TRBJ2-1; D possibly corresponds to TRBD2 (6 bases). The germline gives CDR1 LNHDA, CDR2 SQIVND (reference sequence). The CDR3 consists of 15 residues. The variable domain in full, with the rest retrieved from reference TRBV19 and TRBJ2-1, is DGGITQSPKYLFRKEGQNVTLSCEQNLNHDAMYWYRQDPGQGLRLIYYSQIVNDFQKGDIAEGYSVSREKKESFPLTVTSAQKNPTAFYLCVSSIYSGEDNEQFFGPGTRLTVL.

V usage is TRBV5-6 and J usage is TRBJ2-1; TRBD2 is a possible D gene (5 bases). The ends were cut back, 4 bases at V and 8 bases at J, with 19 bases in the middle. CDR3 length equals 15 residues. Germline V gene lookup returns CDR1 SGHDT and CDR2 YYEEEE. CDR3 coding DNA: TGTGCCAGCAGCAATCTAATGGGAGCCTGGGATGAGCAGTTCTTC. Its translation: CASSNLMGAWDEQFF.

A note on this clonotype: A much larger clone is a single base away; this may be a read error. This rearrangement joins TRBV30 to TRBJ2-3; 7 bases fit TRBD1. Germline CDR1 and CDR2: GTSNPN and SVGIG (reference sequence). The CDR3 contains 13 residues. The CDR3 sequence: CDWTDRSEGPQYF. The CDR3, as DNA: TGTGACTGGACGGACAGGTCAGAGGGACCGCAGTATTTT.

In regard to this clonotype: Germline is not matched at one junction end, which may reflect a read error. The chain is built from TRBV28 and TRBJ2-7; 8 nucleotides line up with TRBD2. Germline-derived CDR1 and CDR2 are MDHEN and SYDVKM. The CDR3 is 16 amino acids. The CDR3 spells CTSSLVWREVLYEQYF. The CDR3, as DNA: TGTACCAGCAGCTTGGTGTGGCGGGAGGTTTTGTACGAGCAGTACTTC.

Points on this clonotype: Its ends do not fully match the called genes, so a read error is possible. The CDR3 reads CAGSQNSGHPQETQYF. The CDR3 DNA reads TGTGCCGGGAGTCAGAACTCGGGACACCCACAGGAGACCCAATACTTC. The chain is built from TRBV12-3 or TRBV12-4 and TRBJ2-5, with D perhaps TRBD1 (6 bases). The CDR3 is 16 residues long.

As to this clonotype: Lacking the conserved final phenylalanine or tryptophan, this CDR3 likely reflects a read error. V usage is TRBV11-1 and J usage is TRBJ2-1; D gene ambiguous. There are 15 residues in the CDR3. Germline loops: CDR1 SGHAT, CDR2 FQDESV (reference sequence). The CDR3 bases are TGTGCCAACAGCGCGACTCCTTCGACGGGCGATGAGCAGTTCTTA. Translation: CANSATPSTGDEQFL.

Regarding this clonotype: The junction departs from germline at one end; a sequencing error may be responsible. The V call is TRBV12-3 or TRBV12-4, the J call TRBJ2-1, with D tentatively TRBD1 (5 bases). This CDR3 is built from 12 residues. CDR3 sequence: CASTQGVNEQLF. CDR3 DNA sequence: TGTGCCAGCACCCAAGGGGTCAATGAACAGCTCTTC.

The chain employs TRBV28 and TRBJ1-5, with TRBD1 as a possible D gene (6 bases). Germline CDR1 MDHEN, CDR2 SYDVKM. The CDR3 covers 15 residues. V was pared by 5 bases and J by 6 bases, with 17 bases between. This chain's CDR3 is CASSPPGGGLQPQHF. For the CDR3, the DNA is TGTGCCAGCAGTCCTCCCGGGGGGGGGCTTCAGCCCCAGCATTTT.

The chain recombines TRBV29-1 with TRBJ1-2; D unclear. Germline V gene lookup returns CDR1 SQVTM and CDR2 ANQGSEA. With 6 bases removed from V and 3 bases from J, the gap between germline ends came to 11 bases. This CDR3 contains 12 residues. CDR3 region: CSVRPNHYGYTF. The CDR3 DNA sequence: TGCAGCGTGCGCCCAAACCACTATGGCTACACCTTC.

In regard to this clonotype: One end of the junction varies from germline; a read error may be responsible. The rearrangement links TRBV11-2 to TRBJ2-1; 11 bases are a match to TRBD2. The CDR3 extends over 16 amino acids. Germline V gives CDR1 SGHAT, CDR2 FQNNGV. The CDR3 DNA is TGTGCCAGCAGTTTAGATTCTTCCTTAGCGGGAGGGGAGCAGTTCTTC. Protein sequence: CASSLDSSLAGGEQFF. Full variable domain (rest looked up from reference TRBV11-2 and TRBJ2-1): EAGVAQSPRYKIIEKRQSVAFWCNPISGHATLYWYQQILGQGPKLLIQFQNNGVVDDSQLPKDRFSAERLKGVDSTLKIQPAKLEDSAVYLCASSLDSSLAGGEQFFGPGTRLTVL.

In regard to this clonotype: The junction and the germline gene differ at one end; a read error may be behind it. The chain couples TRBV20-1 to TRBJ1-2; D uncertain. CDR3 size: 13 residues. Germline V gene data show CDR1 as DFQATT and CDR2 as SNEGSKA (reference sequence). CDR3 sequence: CSTRHRDFYGYTF. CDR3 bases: TGCAGTACTAGACATAGGGATTTCTATGGCTACACCTTC.

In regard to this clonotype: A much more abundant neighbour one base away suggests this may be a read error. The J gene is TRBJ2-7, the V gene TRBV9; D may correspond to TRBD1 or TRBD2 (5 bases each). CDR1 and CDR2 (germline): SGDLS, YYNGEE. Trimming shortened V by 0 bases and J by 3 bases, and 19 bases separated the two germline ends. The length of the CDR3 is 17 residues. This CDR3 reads CASSVAMGVLGDYEQYF. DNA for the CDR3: TGTGCCAGCAGCGTAGCTATGGGGGTGTTAGGCGACTACGAGCAGTACTTC.

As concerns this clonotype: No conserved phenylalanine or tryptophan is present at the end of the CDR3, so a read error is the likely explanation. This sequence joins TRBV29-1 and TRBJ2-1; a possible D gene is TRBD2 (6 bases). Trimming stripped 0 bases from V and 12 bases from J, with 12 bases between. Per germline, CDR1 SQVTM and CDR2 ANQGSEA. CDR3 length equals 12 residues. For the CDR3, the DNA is TGCAGCGTTGAAGATTACACGGGAGTGCAGTTCGTC. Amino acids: CSVEDYTGVQFV.

The CDR3 DNA reads as TGTGCCAGCAGAACCGGGAGCCTAGCGGGAAACAATGAGGTGTTCTTC. Amino acids: CASRTGSLAGNNEVFF. The V and J genes are TRBV6-6 and TRBJ2-1, with 9 nucleotides matching TRBD2. J was trimmed by 15 bases and V by 6 bases; bases with no gene match: 21. The CDR3 totals 16 residues. Germline V gene data show CDR1 as MNHNY and CDR2 as SVGAGI (reference sequence).

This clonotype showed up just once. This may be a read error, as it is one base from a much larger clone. In DNA, the CDR3 is TGCACTGCTAGGTGGGACTTCCAAGAGACCCAGTACTTC. Translated: CTARWDFQETQYF. This chain links TRBV20-1 with TRBJ2-5; D is possibly TRBD2 (6 bases). CDR1 and CDR2 (germline): DFQATT, SNEGSKA (reference sequence). The CDR3 is 13 residues long.

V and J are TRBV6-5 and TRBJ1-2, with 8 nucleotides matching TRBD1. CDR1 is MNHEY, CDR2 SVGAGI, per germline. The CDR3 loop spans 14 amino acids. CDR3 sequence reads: CVSSYNGQGSGYTF. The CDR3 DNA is TGTGTCAGTAGTTATAACGGACAGGGCAGCGGCTACACCTTC.

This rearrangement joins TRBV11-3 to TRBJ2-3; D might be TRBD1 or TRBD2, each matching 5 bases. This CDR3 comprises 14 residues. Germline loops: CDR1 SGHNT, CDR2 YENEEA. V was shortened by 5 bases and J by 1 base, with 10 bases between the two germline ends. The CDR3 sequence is CASSPLGGTDTQYF. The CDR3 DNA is TGTGCCAGCAGCCCCCTGGGGGGCACAGATACGCAGTATTTT.

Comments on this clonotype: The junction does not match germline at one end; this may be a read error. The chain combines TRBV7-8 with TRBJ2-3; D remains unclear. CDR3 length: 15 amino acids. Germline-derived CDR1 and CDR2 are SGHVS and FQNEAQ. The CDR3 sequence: CASSSTLTRTDMQYF. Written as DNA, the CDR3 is TGTGCCAGTAGCTCAACCTTGACCCGCACAGATATGCAGTATTTT.